The present T cell receptor (beta chain) was sequenced within a study of T cell responses to AZD1222 COVID-19 vaccine. Comment on this clone: As yet, its antigen is unknown.

Germline values: CDR1 LNHNV, CDR2 YYDKDF (reference sequence). This CDR3 contains 16 residues. Trimming removed 0 bases from V and 4 bases from J, with 15 bases in between. Clones were sequenced by immunoSEQ multiplex PCR, and TCRdb holds only the in-frame ones, with some missing. The table has some 130,000 clones, roughly 88% seen once; the top ten hold around 1%. Findings and caveats of the study: Across the whole spike, CD4 TCRs peaked at regions 160-218 and 743-854. Among AZD1222 vaccinees, only five or six were seropositive at baseline.

V is TRBV15 and J is TRBJ2-5; either TRBD1 or TRBD2 may supply D (6 bases each). The specimen comprised peripheral blood, sampled 28 days after the second AZD1222 dose. The source is an adult who received the AZD1222 COVID-19 vaccine. The CDR3 region has the DNA TGTGCCACCAGCAGAGAAAGGGGGGCAGGGGCAGAGACCCAGTACTTC. This translates into CATSRERGAGAETQYF.